These T cell receptor beta chains were read from a single sample in a study of cytomegalovirus exposure and HLA in healthy donors. Repertoires were generated with immunoSEQ multiplex PCR, while TCRdb's copy carries only in-frame clones and drops some. The sample yields roughly 120,000 clones, about four fifths seen once. The material sequenced was PBMCs. All receptors derive from a female donor in good health and CMV-seropositive. CDR3s include the opening cysteine and the closing phenylalanine or tryptophan. The order of the fields is D gene, clone size, V gene, J gene, CDR3 protein, CDR3 DNA. The D gene is left open where the match is weak. Where a row states a size, it is once, few, many or the class of an expanded clone; other rows omit it.

-	-	TRBV4-2	TRBJ1-6	CASSQKGGNRDNSPLHF	TGTGCCAGCAGCCAAAAGGGGGGGAACAGAGATAATTCACCCCTCCACTTT
TRBD1	once	TRBV27	TRBJ2-5	CASSRIDRAKETQYF	TGTGCCAGCAGTAGAATCGACAGGGCAAAAGAGACCCAGTACTTC
-	-	TRBV2	TRBJ1-5	CASSDGYSNQPQHF	TGTGCCAGCAGTGACGGGTATAGCAATCAGCCCCAGCATTTT
-	-	TRBV5-1	TRBJ1-3	CASSLDDSFSGNTIYF	TGCGCCAGCAGCTTGGACGACAGTTTCTCTGGAAACACCATATATTTT
TRBD1	few	TRBV5-1	TRBJ1-1	CASSTRQGNTEAFF	TGCGCCAGCAGCACCCGACAGGGGAACACTGAAGCTTTCTTT
-	few	TRBV5-4	TRBJ1-2	CASSAGEGRRGYTF	TGTGCCAGCAGCGCGGGGGAGGGGCGTAGGGGCTACACCTTC
TRBD1	-	TRBV5-8	TRBJ1-5	CASSLGIGQGEPQHF	TGTGCCAGCAGCTTGGGGATAGGACAGGGGGAGCCCCAGCATTTT
-	-	TRBV5-4	TRBJ2-2	CASSLRFGELFF	TGTGCCAGCAGCCTGCGGTTTGGGGAGCTGTTTTTT
-	-	TRBV5-1	TRBJ2-3	CASSPGGTDTQYF	TGCGCCAGCAGCCCAGGGGGGACAGATACGCAGTATTTT
TRBD2	few	TRBV5-6	TRBJ2-2	CASSFLTSGHGELFF	TGTGCCAGCAGCTTCCTGACTAGCGGTCACGGGGAGCTGTTTTTT
-	-	TRBV6-5	TRBJ1-1	CASSYVAGMNTEAFF	TGTGCCAGCAGTTACGTCGCAGGGATGAACACTGAAGCTTTCTTT
TRBD1	-	TRBV11-3	TRBJ1-5	CASSSFWTGANQPQHF	TGTGCCAGCAGCTCCTTCTGGACAGGGGCCAATCAGCCCCAGCATTTT
-	-	TRBV5-1	TRBJ2-4	CASSFTQPGGKNIQYF	TGCGCCAGCAGCTTTACCCAACCAGGAGGCAAAAACATTCAGTACTTC
-	-	TRBV15	TRBJ2-3	CATSRDRDSSDTQYF	TGTGCCACCAGCAGAGACCGGGACTCCTCAGATACGCAGTATTTT
TRBD1	-	TRBV7-9	TRBJ1-5	CASSLGQGEGPQHF	TGTGCCAGCAGCTTAGGACAGGGAGAAGGGCCCCAGCATTTT
TRBD2	-	TRBV25-1	TRBJ2-5	CASSERAGTSGQETQYF	TGTGCCAGCAGTGAAAGGGCTGGGACTAGCGGGCAAGAGACCCAGTACTTC
-	-	TRBV5-4	TRBJ1-1	CASSLAQFNTEAFF	TGTGCCAGCAGCCTGGCCCAATTTAACACTGAAGCTTTCTTT
TRBD2	-	TRBV11-2	TRBJ2-1	CASSPQGGSEQFF	TGTGCCAGCAGCCCCCAGGGAGGGAGTGAGCAGTTCTTC
-	-	TRBV27	TRBJ2-5	CASSLGGAMAQYF	TGTGCCAGCAGTTTAGGGGGGGCTATGGCCCAGTACTTC
TRBD2	-	TRBV7-9	TRBJ2-1	CASSSTSGYNEQFF	TGTGCCAGCAGCTCGACTAGCGGGTACAATGAGCAGTTCTTC
TRBD1	once	TRBV9	TRBJ1-1	CASSGGTGGNTEAFF	TGTGCCAGCAGCGGGGGGACAGGGGGGAACACTGAAGCTTTCTTT
-	-	TRBV27	TRBJ1-4	CASSLWGANEKLFF	TGTGCCAGCAGTTTATGGGGGGCTAATGAAAAACTGTTTTTT
TRBD2	-	TRBV18	TRBJ2-7	CASSLSGGALYEQYF	TGTGCCAGCTCTCTTAGCGGGGGGGCACTCTACGAGCAGTACTTC
TRBD1	-	TRBV5-1	TRBJ2-5	CASSPPDRLETQYF	TGCGCCAGCAGCCCGCCGGACAGGTTAGAGACCCAGTACTTC
-	few	TRBV28	TRBJ1-4	CASSLTGSNEKLFF	TGTGCCAGCAGTTTGACAGGTTCTAATGAAAAACTGTTTTTT
-	-	TRBV30	TRBJ1-2	CAWSREAVVGYTF	TGTGCCTGGAGTCGGGAGGCGGTGGTTGGCTACACCTTC
-	-	TRBV18	TRBJ2-7	CASSPVGGPYEQYF	TGTGCCAGCTCACCAGTTGGGGGCCCCTACGAGCAGTACTTC
TRBD1	-	TRBV4-1	TRBJ2-7	CASSVGQGGIYEQYF	TGCGCCAGCAGCGTCGGACAGGGGGGTATTTACGAGCAGTACTTC
TRBD1	-	TRBV5-1	TRBJ1-6	CASSLGDRGLGSPLHF	TGCGCCAGCAGCTTGGGGGACAGGGGGTTGGGTTCACCCCTCCACTTT
-	once	TRBV7-7	TRBJ2-5	CASSMGSQETQYF	TGTGCTAGCAGCATGGGGAGCCAGGAGACCCAGTACTTC
-	-	TRBV6-1	TRBJ2-4	CASSADRSQYF	TGTGCCAGCAGCGCAGACAGGTCCCAGTACTTC
TRBD2	-	TRBV5-4	TRBJ2-5	CASSLERPSGSQETQYF	TGTGCCAGCAGCTTGGAAAGGCCTAGCGGATCTCAAGAGACCCAGTACTTC
-	-	TRBV30	TRBJ1-1	CAWSDRANTGAFF	TGTGCCTGGAGTGACAGGGCGAACACTGGAGCTTTCTTT
TRBD1	-	TRBV11-2	TRBJ2-5	CASSLVKAGTGHRETQYF	TGTGCCAGCAGCTTAGTTAAAGCCGGGACAGGGCACCGGGAGACCCAGTACTTC
TRBD1	-	TRBV7-9	TRBJ2-7	CASSPKPGQGNTYEQYF	TGTGCCAGCAGCCCGAAGCCAGGACAGGGGAATACCTACGAGCAGTACTTC
-	-	TRBV27	TRBJ2-1	CASSLSGDYEQFF	TGTGCCAGCAGTTTATCGGGGGACTATGAGCAGTTCTTC
TRBD1	-	TRBV5-4	TRBJ2-1	CASSSGGTGTYNEQFF	TGTGCCAGCAGCTCGGGCGGGACAGGGACCTACAATGAGCAGTTCTTC
TRBD2	-	TRBV27	TRBJ2-2	CASSFPLRLAGGVRELFF	TGTGCCAGCAGTTTCCCACTGAGACTAGCGGGGGGTGTCCGGGAGCTGTTTTTT
-	-	TRBV18	TRBJ1-1	CASSPYGGFGTEAFF	TGTGCCAGCTCACCTTACGGGGGTTTCGGCACTGAAGCTTTCTTT
TRBD2	-	TRBV6-5	TRBJ2-7	CASSVGTRGEQYF	TGTGCCAGCAGTGTCGGGACTAGAGGTGAGCAGTACTTC
TRBD1	-	TRBV27	TRBJ2-7	CASSLRGQSSYEQYF	TGTGCCAGCAGTTTAAGGGGACAGAGCTCCTACGAGCAGTACTTC
TRBD1	few	TRBV6-5	TRBJ1-5	CASSYSSGGQPQHF	TGTGCCAGCAGTTACTCTTCAGGGGGGCAGCCCCAGCATTTT
TRBD1	-	TRBV20-1	TRBJ1-2	CSARGQGAPTF	TGCAGTGCTAGGGGACAGGGGGCGCCTACCTTC
TRBD1	-	TRBV30	TRBJ1-6	CAWSPWTGEGNSPLHF	TGTGCCTGGAGTCCCTGGACAGGGGAAGGTAATTCACCCCTCCACTTT
TRBD1	-	TRBV18	TRBJ2-5	CASSPPGQGGETQYF	TGTGCCAGCTCACCTCCCGGACAGGGCGGGGAGACCCAGTACTTC
-	few	TRBV6-1	TRBJ1-5	CASSSRGEQPQHF	TGTGCCAGCAGCTCACGGGGGGAGCAGCCCCAGCATTTT
TRBD2	-	TRBV10-3	TRBJ2-5	CAISEAGGLETQYF	TGTGCCATCAGTGAGGCGGGGGGGCTCGAGACCCAGTACTTC
-	-	TRBV2	TRBJ1-2	CASSPLGSYYGYTF	TGTGCCAGCAGTCCTCTCGGGAGCTACTATGGCTACACCTTC
-	-	TRBV7-2	TRBJ1-4	CASSSGGGWEKLFF	TGTGCCAGCAGCTCTGGGGGGGGCTGGGAAAAACTGTTTTTT
TRBD1	-	TRBV7-3	TRBJ2-7	CASSLAGGHEQYF	TGTGCCAGCAGCTTAGCAGGGGGCCACGAGCAGTACTTC
-	-	TRBV5-4	TRBJ2-2	CASSLGGVGTGELFF	TGTGCCAGCAGCTTGGGCGGGGTGGGCACCGGGGAGCTGTTTTTT
-	-	TRBV21-1	TRBJ2-7	CASSKNGTANTYEQYF	TGTGCCAGCAGCAAAAACGGGACTGCGAACACCTACGAGCAGTACTTC
-	-	TRBV6-5	TRBJ1-1	CASSLQGNTEAFF	TGTGCCAGCAGTTTACAGGGAAACACTGAAGCTTTCTTT
TRBD1	-	TRBV19	TRBJ1-2	CASISPGQGYGYTF	TGTGCCAGTATTTCACCCGGACAGGGGTATGGCTACACCTTC
TRBD1	-	TRBV6-1	TRBJ1-6	CASSERDRGSYNSPLHF	TGTGCCAGCAGTGAACGGGACAGGGGATCCTATAATTCACCCCTCCACTTT
TRBD1	-	TRBV7-9	TRBJ1-5	CASSSGGGNQPQHF	TGTGCCAGCAGCTCAGGGGGTGGCAATCAGCCCCAGCATTTT
-	-	TRBV18	TRBJ1-6	CASSEINSPLHF	TGTGCCAGCTCAGAGATTAATTCACCCCTCCACTTT
-	-	TRBV18	TRBJ1-1	CASSPPGARGGAFF	TGTGCCAGCTCACCACCGGGGGCGAGAGGGGGTGCTTTCTTT
-	-	TRBV25-1	TRBJ1-1	CASSPLRGVAEAFF	TGTGCCAGCAGTCCACTGCGGGGAGTCGCTGAAGCTTTCTTT